Following are 9 T cell receptor beta chains from one sample sequenced in a study of cytomegalovirus exposure and HLA in healthy donors. Repertoires were generated with immunoSEQ multiplex PCR, while TCRdb's copy carries only in-frame clones and drops some. The table lists under 250,000 clones, more than 75% of them singletons. The sequencing input was PBMCs. The receptors originated from a woman aged 18-30 years in good health and CMV-seropositive.

This rearrangement joins TRBV5-1 to TRBJ2-1; 10 bases line up with TRBD2. Germline CDR1 reads SGHRS; CDR2 reads YFSETQ. This CDR3 comprises 16 residues. Trimming removed 0 bases from V and 7 bases from J; junction bases left unmatched: 7. CDR3 protein: CASSLARLAGENEQFF. The CDR3 DNA reads TGCGCCAGCAGCTTGGCCAGACTAGCGGGTGAAAATGAGCAGTTCTTC.

The chain couples TRBV29-1 to TRBJ1-3; 8 bases are a match to TRBD1. Germline trimming cut 3 bases from V and 1 base from J; bases unmatched to any gene: 8. Germline CDR1 SQVTM, CDR2 ANQGSEA. This CDR3 is 16 amino acids long. This CDR3 reads CSVEDREYRSGNTIYF. CDR3 DNA sequence: TGCAGCGTTGAGGACAGGGAGTATAGGTCTGGAAACACCATATATTTT. Together with reference TRBV29-1 and TRBJ1-3, the CDR3 gives the full variable domain: SAVISQKPSRDICQRGTSLTIQCQVDSQVTMMFWYRQQPGQSLTLIATANQGSEATYESGFVIDKFPISRPNLTFSTLTVSNMSPEDSSIYLCSVEDREYRSGNTIYFGEGSWLTVV.

The chain is built from TRBV18 and TRBJ2-5, with 9 bases matching TRBD2. Per the germline V gene, CDR1 is KGHSH and CDR2 is LQKENI. The CDR3 is made up of 15 amino acids. V lost 3 bases to trimming and J lost 5 bases; unmatched junction nucleotides: 7. The DNA for the CDR3 is TGTGCCAGCTCACCTACCCAGCGGGAGGACGAGACCCAGTACTTC. This gives the protein CASSPTQREDETQYF.

The chain recombines TRBV10-1 with TRBJ2-7; 8 bases are shared with TRBD2. The CDR3 has 19 residues. V was pared by 5 bases and J by 0 bases, with 18 bases of the junction left unmatched. The germline V gene encodes CDR1 WNHNN and CDR2 SYGVQD (reference sequence). The CDR3 here is CASSPGVAAGSGSSYEQYF. The CDR3 DNA is TGCGCCAGCAGTCCCGGCGTGGCGGCCGGGAGCGGGAGCTCCTACGAGCAGTACTTC.

The J gene is TRBJ2-7, the V gene TRBV2; perhaps TRBD2 as D (5 bases). The CDR3 covers 14 residues. Trimming shortened V by 7 bases and J by 3 bases, and 16 bases separated the two germline ends. Germline lookup yields CDR1 SNHLY and CDR2 FYNNEI. The CDR3 protein is CASNTVTMNYEQYF. The CDR3, as DNA: TGTGCCAGCAATACGGTGACTATGAACTACGAGCAGTACTTC.

This chain uses TRBV4-2 with TRBJ2-1; D perhaps matches TRBD2 (6 bases). The CDR3 covers 13 residues. The V gene's germline CDR1 is LGHNA and CDR2 YNFKEQ. V lost 1 base and J lost 10, with 11 bases in between. CDR3 residues: CASSQVGGDEQFF. The CDR3, as DNA: TGTGCCAGCAGCCAAGTGGGGGGAGACGAGCAGTTCTTC.

The chain recombines TRBV28 with TRBJ2-3; D is unresolved. The V gene's germline CDR1 is MDHEN and CDR2 SYDVKM. V lost 11 bases and J 4 bases, leaving 13 bases between the germline ends. The CDR3 is made up of 12 amino acids. As DNA, the CDR3 is TGTGCCTCCGCGCAGCGAGCAGATACGCAGTATTTT. It translates to CASAQRADTQYF.

The chain is built from TRBV7-9 and TRBJ1-3; D is perhaps TRBD1 (6 bases). V gave up 4 bases and J gave up 0 bases, with 10 bases separating them. The CDR3 loop spans 15 amino acids. Germline V gene lookup returns CDR1 SEHNR and CDR2 FQNEAQ (reference sequence). CDR3 DNA: TGTGCCAGCAGCTCCCGACAGGACTCTGGAAACACCATATATTTT. Encoded protein: CASSSRQDSGNTIYF. Variable domain in full (rest from reference TRBV7-9 and TRBJ1-3): DTGVSQNPRHKITKRGQNVTFRCDPISEHNRLYWYRQTLGQGPEFLTYFQNEAQLEKSRLLSDRFSAERPKGSFSTLEIQRTEQGDSAMYLCASSSRQDSGNTIYFGEGSWLTVV.

V is TRBV21-1 and J is TRBJ2-2; TRBD2, the table's D call, lacks a check against the DNA. TRBV21-1 is noted as a pseudogene. CDR3 length equals 17 residues. The CDR3 here is CASSTLETGGTAGELFF. In DNA, the CDR3 is TGTGCCAGCAGCACCCTTGAAACGGGGGGGACAGCCGGGGAGCTGTTTTTT.